The source of this T cell receptor beta chain is a study of cytomegalovirus exposure and HLA in healthy donors. To note about this clone: Antigen unknown.

Study-wide results and limits: In a later analysis, V- and J-gene trimming of beta chains associated with a DCLRE1C missense variant, replicated independently. In a later analysis, most CMV-associated TCR beta chains appeared HLA-restricted. An analysis that was carried out later associated about 17,000 TCR beta sequences with HLA alleles at 0.05 false discovery rate.

The CDR3 is made up of 13 amino acids. Germline lookup yields CDR1 SEHNR and CDR2 FQNEAQ (reference sequence). The ends were cut back, 0 bases at V and 3 bases at J, with 6 bases in the middle. It was with 60 Vbeta and 13 Jbeta primers that the PCR ran. Profiling relied on immunoSEQ multiplex PCR, and the TCRdb table lists in-frame clones only, not all of them. The sample includes 140,000 to 150,000 clones, about three quarters of them seen just once. Sequencing was done on a sample of PBMCs. This chain uses TRBV7-9 with TRBJ2-7, with unresolved D. This receptor was identified in a man in his forties or fifties in good health and CMV-seropositive. CDR3 sequence: CASSLAGSYEQYF. The CDR3 DNA reads as TGTGCCAGCAGCTTAGCTGGTAGCTACGAGCAGTACTTC. Full variable domain (missing parts from reference TRBV7-9 and TRBJ2-7): DTGVSQNPRHKITKRGQNVTFRCDPISEHNRLYWYRQTLGQGPEFLTYFQNEAQLEKSRLLSDRFSAERPKGSFSTLEIQRTEQGDSAMYLCASSLAGSYEQYFGPGTRLTVT.